A single sample gave rise to the 18 T cell receptor beta chains below, sequenced in a study of quantifying T cell responses using KT2 cells. At the level of the study: cDNA was made from DNase-treated RNA using alpha and beta constant primers.

The cDNA 3' end received a ligated oligonucleotide with a UMI. First-round PCR used about 4 cycles and beta primers RC1.1 and RC1.2 covering TRBC1 and TRBC2. TCRdb independently ran MiXCR on the UMI-ligation and nested PCR reads; one entry per CDR3 protein. The table records about 30,000 distinct CDR3 sequences, roughly 7.2% of them present only once. The specimen sequenced was PBMCs spiked with cells of the T cell clone KT2. These receptors originate from a human donor.

This clonotype was recorded many times. The rearrangement links TRBV6-5 to TRBJ2-7; maybe TRBD1 (5 bases). V gave up 3 bases and J gave up 2 bases, with 11 bases separating them. This CDR3 is 14 amino acids long. The germline V gene encodes CDR1 MNHEY and CDR2 SVGAGI. CDR3 nucleotides: TGTGCCAGCAGTTATTCTGACAGCACCTACGAGCAGTACTTC. This codes for CASSYSDSTYEQYF.

This clonotype has more than one count but fewer than ten. One end of the junction varies from germline; a read error may be responsible. The chain recombines TRBV4-2 with TRBJ2-1, with 10 bases matching TRBD2. This CDR3 has 17 residues. Germline assignment: CDR1 LGHNA and CDR2 YNFKEQ. CDR3 coding DNA: TGTGCCAGCAGCCAAGAGGCCAGCGGGAGGGCCTATAATGAGCAGTTCTTC. It is translated as CASSQEASGRAYNEQFF.

This clonotype was detected many times. The CDR3 loop is CASILDPYSNQPQHF. The CDR3 bases are TGTGCCAGCATCTTGGACCCCTATAGCAATCAGCCCCAGCATTTT. This chain joins TRBV6-1 and TRBJ1-5; no reliable D call. The CDR3 is 15 residues long. Germline V gene data show CDR1 as MNHNS and CDR2 as SASEGT. The ends were cut back, 7 bases at V and 0 bases at J, with 13 bases in the middle.

The chain couples TRBV10-3 to TRBJ1-2, with D unresolved. Germline loops: CDR1 ENHRY, CDR2 SYGVKD. V dropped 7 bases and J dropped 7 bases, with 22 bases sitting between them. The CDR3 loop spans 15 amino acids. CDR3 loop: CAITRAPEARSGYTF. Written as DNA, the CDR3 is TGTGCCATCACCCGAGCGCCGGAGGCGAGAAGTGGCTACACCTTC.

This clonotype appeared many times. The chain couples TRBV6-1 to TRBJ2-6, with D perhaps TRBD2 (5 bases). The CDR3 length is 15 residues. The V gene's germline CDR1 is MNHNS and CDR2 SASEGT. V was pared by 6 bases and J by 0 bases, with 9 bases between. The CDR3 loop is CASRTGSSGANVLTF. The CDR3 region has the DNA TGTGCCAGCAGAACTGGGAGCTCTGGGGCCAACGTCCTGACTTTC.

This clonotype has ten or more counts. The V call is TRBV9, the J call TRBJ1-5; no reliable D call. Germline CDR1 is SGDLS and CDR2 is YYNGEE. V was trimmed by 3 bases and J by 5 bases, leaving 15 bases between them. CDR3 size: 15 residues. The CDR3 protein is CASSESEADYQPQHF. CDR3 bases: TGTGCCAGCAGCGAGAGTGAAGCAGATTATCAGCCCCAGCATTTT. Variable domain in full (rest from reference TRBV9 and TRBJ1-5): DSGVTQTPKHLITATGQRVTLRCSPRSGDLSVYWYQQSLDQGLQFLIQYYNGEERAKGNILERFSAQQFPDLHSELNLSSLELGDSALYFCASSESEADYQPQHFGDGTRLSIL.

The sample holds many counts of this clonotype. The chain has TRBV29-1 and TRBJ2-1, with 8 bases identical to TRBD2. The germline gives CDR1 SQVTM, CDR2 ANQGSEA. V lost 6 bases to trimming and J lost 2 bases; unmatched junction nucleotides: 6. CDR3 length: 14 residues. CDR3 nucleotide sequence: TGCAGCGTCCGGCGGGAGGCCCCCTACAATGAGCAGTTCTTC. Translation gives CSVRREAPYNEQFF.

This clonotype was counted at least ten times. This chain links TRBV9 with TRBJ1-3, with a weak D call TRBD1 (6 bases). The CDR3 is 11 residues long. Between the trimmed V and J ends, which lost 7 bases and 10 bases, there was a span of 12 bases. Germline assignment: CDR1 SGDLS and CDR2 YYNGEE. CDR3 sequence reads: CASGPGQTIYF. CDR3 coding DNA: TGTGCCAGCGGACCGGGACAAACCATATATTTT.

The gene calls are TRBV28 and TRBJ2-1; TRBD2 is a possible D gene (5 bases). This CDR3 is built from 15 residues. From germline, CDR1 is MDHEN and CDR2 SYDVKM. The V end lost 2 bases, the J end lost 7 bases, and 15 bases lay between the germline ends. CDR3 DNA sequence: TGTGCCAGCAGTTTAAGTGGGAGACCTGGGAATGAGCAGTTCTTC. This codes for CASSLSGRPGNEQFF.

In this sample, this clonotype turned up many times. This rearrangement joins TRBV4-1 to TRBJ1-1; possibly TRBD1 for D (6 bases). Germline V gene data show CDR1 as MGHRA and CDR2 as YSYEKL. The V gene lost 3 bases and the J gene lost 3 bases, with 8 bases spanning the gap. The CDR3 sequence is 13 residues long. The DNA for the CDR3 is TGCGCCAGCAGCCATGGGGGCCACACTGAAGCTTTCTTT. As protein: CASSHGGHTEAFF.

This clonotype was seen repeatedly, ten times or more. The V gene is TRBV15, the J gene TRBJ2-1; 13 bases line up with TRBD2. This CDR3 comprises 19 residues. Germline V gene sequence: CDR1 LNHNV, CDR2 YYDKDF (reference sequence). The J segment lost 6 bases and the V segment lost 0 bases, leaving 11 bases of the junction unmatched. CDR3 bases: TGTGCCACCAGCAGAGATGGGGGACTAGCGGGGACGGTGGCCAATGAGCAGTTCTTC. Protein sequence: CATSRDGGLAGTVANEQFF.

The J gene is TRBJ1-2, the V gene TRBV12-3 or TRBV12-4, with D tentatively TRBD1 (5 bases). The length of the CDR3 is 13 residues. V dropped 7 bases and J dropped 4 bases, with 13 bases sitting between them. The DNA of the CDR3 is TGTGCCAGCACCTTGGGTCAGGGCTATGGCTACACCTTC. It translates to CASTLGQGYGYTF.

This clonotype occurred many times. The gene calls are TRBV7-3 and TRBJ2-7; D might be TRBD2 (6 bases). Trimming left V 3 bases short and J 7 bases short, with 10 bases between. The CDR3 sequence is 12 residues long. Germline V gene data show CDR1 as SGHTA and CDR2 as FQGTGA. CDR3 in DNA: TGTGCCAGCAGCTTTCCCGGGGGAGAGCAGTACTTC. It yields the protein CASSFPGGEQYF.

Ten or more counts support this clonotype. The chain employs TRBV6-2 or TRBV6-3 and TRBJ2-1, with D possibly matching TRBD1 (5 bases). Germline assignment: CDR1 MNHEY and CDR2 SVGEGT. The CDR3 has 15 residues. V lost 6 bases and J lost 4, with 16 bases in between. DNA of the CDR3: TGTGCCAGCAGATCGGCACAGGAACCTTACAATGAGCAGTTCTTC. As protein: CASRSAQEPYNEQFF.

V usage is TRBV6-6 and J usage is TRBJ1-5, with D maybe TRBD1 (6 bases). CDR3 length equals 15 residues. V dropped 5 bases and J dropped 4 bases, with 15 bases sitting between them. Germline V gene lookup returns CDR1 MNHNY and CDR2 SVGAGI (reference sequence). DNA of the CDR3: TGTGCCAGCAGTCTTGAGGGGGGGCAGAATCAGCCCCAGCATTTT. It codes for CASSLEGGQNQPQHF.

This clonotype appeared a few times. This chain uses TRBV13 with TRBJ2-7; D might be TRBD2 (6 bases). The V end lost 5 bases, the J end lost 5 bases, and 19 bases lay between the germline ends. Germline CDR1 and CDR2: PRHDT and FYEKMQ (reference sequence). This CDR3 comprises 15 residues. Here the CDR3 reads CASSPWGGGVNEQYF. CDR3 in DNA: TGTGCCAGCAGCCCCTGGGGAGGAGGAGTCAACGAGCAGTACTTC.

This clonotype came up many times. The chain uses TRBV4-2 and TRBJ1-3, with D hard to call. Germline V CDR1 and CDR2: LGHNA, YNFKEQ. The CDR3 runs to 16 residues. Trimming took off 0 bases at V and 2 bases at J, with 11 bases between the two ends. CDR3 DNA sequence: TGTGCCAGCAGCCAAGATCCTTACGGTACTGGAAACACCATATATTTT. Translated, it gives CASSQDPYGTGNTIYF.

This clonotype was detected only a few times. The rearrangement joins TRBV6-1 to TRBJ1-1, with D unresolved. The CDR3 spans 13 residues. Trimming cost V 2 bases and J 6 bases, with 10 bases left between them. Germline CDR1 reads MNHNS; CDR2 reads SASEGT. CDR3 region: CASSELSMSEAFF. DNA of the CDR3: TGTGCCAGCAGTGAACTCTCTATGTCTGAAGCTTTCTTT.